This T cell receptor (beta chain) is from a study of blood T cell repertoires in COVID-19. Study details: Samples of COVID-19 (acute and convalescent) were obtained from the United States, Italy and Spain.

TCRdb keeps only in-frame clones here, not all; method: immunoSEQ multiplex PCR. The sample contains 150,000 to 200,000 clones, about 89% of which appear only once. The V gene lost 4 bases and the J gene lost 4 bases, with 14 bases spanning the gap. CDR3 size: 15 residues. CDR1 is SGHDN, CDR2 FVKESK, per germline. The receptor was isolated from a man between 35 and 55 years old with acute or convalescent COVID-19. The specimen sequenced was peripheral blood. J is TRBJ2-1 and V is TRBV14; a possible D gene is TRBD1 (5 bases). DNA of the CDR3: TGTGCCAGCAGCCTAAGGCAGGGATTTTACAATGAGCAGTTCTTC. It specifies CASSLRQGFYNEQFF. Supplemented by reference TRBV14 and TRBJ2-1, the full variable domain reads EAGVTQFPSHSVIEKGQTVTLRCDPISGHDNLYWYRRVMGKEIKFLLHFVKESKQDESGMPNNRFLAERTGGTYSTLKVQPAELEDSGVYFCASSLRQGFYNEQFFGPGTRLTVL.